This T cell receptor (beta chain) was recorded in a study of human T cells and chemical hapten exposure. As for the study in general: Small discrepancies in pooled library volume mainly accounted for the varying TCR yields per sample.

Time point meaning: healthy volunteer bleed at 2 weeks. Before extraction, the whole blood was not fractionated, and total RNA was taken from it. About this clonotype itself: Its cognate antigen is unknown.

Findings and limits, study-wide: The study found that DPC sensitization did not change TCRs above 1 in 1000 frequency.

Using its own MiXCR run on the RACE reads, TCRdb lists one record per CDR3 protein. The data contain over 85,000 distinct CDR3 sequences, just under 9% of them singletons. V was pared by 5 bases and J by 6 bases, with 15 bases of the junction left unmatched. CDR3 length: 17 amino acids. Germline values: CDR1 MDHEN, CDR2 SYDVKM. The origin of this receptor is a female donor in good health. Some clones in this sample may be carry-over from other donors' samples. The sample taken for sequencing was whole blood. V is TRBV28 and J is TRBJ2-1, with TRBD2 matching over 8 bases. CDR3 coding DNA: TGTGCCAGCAGTCCCCCCCCGGGAGCGGGAGTGAGCAATGAGCAGTTCTTC. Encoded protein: CASSPPPGAGVSNEQFF.